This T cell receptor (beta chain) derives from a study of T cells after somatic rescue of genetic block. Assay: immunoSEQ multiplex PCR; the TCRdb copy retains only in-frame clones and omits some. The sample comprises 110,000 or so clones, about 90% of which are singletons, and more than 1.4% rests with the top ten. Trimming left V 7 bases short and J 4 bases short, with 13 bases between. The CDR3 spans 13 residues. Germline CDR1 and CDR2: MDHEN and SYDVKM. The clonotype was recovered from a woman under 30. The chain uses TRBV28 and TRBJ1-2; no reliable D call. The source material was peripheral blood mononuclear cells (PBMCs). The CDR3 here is CASTLEGGYGYTF. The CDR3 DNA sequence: TGTGCCAGCACCTTGGAGGGAGGCTATGGCTACACCTTC.